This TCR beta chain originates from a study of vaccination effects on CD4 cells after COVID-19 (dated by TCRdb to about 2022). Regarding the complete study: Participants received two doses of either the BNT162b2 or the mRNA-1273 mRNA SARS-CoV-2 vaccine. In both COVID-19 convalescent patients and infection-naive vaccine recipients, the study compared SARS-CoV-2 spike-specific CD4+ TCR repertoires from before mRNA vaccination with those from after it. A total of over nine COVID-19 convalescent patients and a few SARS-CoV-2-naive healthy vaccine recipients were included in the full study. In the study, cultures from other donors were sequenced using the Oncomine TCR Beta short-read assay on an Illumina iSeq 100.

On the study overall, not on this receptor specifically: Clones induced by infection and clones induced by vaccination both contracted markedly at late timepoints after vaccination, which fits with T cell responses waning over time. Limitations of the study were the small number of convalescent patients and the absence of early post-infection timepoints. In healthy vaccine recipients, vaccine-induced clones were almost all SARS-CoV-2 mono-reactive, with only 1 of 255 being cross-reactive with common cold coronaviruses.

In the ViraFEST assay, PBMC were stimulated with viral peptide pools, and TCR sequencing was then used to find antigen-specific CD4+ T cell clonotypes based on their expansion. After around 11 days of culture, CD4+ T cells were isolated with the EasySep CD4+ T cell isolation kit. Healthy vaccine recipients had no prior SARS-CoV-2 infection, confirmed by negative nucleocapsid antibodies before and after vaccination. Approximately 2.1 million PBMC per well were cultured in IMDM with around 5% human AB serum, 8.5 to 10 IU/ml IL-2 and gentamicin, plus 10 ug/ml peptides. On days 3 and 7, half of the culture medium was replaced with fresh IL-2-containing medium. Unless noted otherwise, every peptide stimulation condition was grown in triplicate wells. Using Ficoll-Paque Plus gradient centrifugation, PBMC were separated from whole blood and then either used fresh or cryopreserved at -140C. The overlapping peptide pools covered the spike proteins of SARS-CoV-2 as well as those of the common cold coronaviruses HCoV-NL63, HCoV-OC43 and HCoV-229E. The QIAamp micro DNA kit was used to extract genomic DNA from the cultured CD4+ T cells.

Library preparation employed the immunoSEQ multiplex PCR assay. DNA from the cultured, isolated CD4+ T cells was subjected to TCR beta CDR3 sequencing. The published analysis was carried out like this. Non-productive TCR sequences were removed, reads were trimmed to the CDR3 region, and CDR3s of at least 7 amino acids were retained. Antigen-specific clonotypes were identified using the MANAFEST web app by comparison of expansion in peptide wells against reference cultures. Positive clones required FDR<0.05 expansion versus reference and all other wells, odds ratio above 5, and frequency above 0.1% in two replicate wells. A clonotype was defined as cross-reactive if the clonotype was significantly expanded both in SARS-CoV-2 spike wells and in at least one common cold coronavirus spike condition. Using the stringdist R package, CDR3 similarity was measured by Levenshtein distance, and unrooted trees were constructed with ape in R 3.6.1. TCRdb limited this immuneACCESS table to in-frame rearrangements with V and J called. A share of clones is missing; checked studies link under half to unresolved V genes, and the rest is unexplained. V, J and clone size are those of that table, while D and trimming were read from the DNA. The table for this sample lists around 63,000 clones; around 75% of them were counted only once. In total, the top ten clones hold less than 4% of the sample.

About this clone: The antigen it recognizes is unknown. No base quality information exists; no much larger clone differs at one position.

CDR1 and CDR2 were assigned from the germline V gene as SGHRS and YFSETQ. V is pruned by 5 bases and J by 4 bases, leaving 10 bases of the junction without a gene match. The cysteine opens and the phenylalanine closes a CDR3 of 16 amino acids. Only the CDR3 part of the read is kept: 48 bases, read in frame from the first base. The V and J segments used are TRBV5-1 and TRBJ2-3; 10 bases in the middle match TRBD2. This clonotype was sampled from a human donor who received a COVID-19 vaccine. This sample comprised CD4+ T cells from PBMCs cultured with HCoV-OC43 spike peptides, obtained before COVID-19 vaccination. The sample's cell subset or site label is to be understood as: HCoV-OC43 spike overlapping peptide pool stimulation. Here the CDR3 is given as CASRPTAGGAADTQYF. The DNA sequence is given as TGCGCCAGCAGACCTACAGCGGGGGGGGCGGCAGATACGCAGTATTTT.